Here is one TCR beta chain with its context. The sample belongs to a study of tumor and adjacent non-tumor tissue in lung cancer. The library came from three nested PCR rounds adapted from ARM-PCR protocols. MiXCR was run by TCRdb on the multiplex PCR reads, yielding one entry per CDR3 protein. The table includes some 71,000 distinct CDR3 sequences, approximately 77% detected once. RNA was extracted from bulk tissue without any cell sorting. Sequencing was done on a sample of lung tumor tissue. The receptor's source is a woman in her 40s with non-small cell lung cancer.

The CDR3 DNA reads TGTGCCAGCAGTTCCGGAGATGGGGAGACCCAGTACTTC. Encoded protein: CASSSGDGETQYF. The rearrangement uses TRBV6-5 and TRBJ2-5; no firm D call. The CDR3 sequence is 13 residues long. Germline CDR1 and CDR2: MNHEY and SVGAGI. The ends were cut back, 4 bases at V and 5 bases at J, with 11 bases in the middle.